The present T cell receptor beta chain was sequenced within a study of beta chain features in type 1 diabetes. Findings and limits, study-wide: Whether TCRB rearrangement is influenced by HLA type was left unresolved in this analysis. Type 1 diabetes patients showed a moderate but significant shortening of TCRB CDR3s in all four CD4+ subsets. Shorter templates might be favored by PCR, equally in patients and controls.

Expressed TCRB transcripts got sequenced, as all isolated RNA was reverse transcribed. The protocol was immunoSEQ multiplex PCR, while the TCRdb copy is restricted to in-frame clones and leaves out a portion. There are under 850,000 clones in the sample; 13% occur only once, and 0.02% to 0.025% lies in the top ten. The CDR3 extends over 14 amino acids. CDR1 is SEHNR, CDR2 FQNEAQ, per germline (reference sequence). After removal of 5 bases from V and 6 bases from J, the junction contained 8 bases not matched to a gene. This clone was counted between two and nine times. Its antigen is unidentified. The source is a man aged 18 to 30 with type 1 diabetes. The source material was naive CD4+ T cells from blood. The rearrangement joins TRBV7-9 to TRBJ1-2; 8 bases align to TRBD1. The CDR3 is CASSRGQGGDGYTF. Written as DNA, the CDR3 is TGTGCCAGCAGCCGCGGACAGGGAGGAGATGGCTACACCTTC.